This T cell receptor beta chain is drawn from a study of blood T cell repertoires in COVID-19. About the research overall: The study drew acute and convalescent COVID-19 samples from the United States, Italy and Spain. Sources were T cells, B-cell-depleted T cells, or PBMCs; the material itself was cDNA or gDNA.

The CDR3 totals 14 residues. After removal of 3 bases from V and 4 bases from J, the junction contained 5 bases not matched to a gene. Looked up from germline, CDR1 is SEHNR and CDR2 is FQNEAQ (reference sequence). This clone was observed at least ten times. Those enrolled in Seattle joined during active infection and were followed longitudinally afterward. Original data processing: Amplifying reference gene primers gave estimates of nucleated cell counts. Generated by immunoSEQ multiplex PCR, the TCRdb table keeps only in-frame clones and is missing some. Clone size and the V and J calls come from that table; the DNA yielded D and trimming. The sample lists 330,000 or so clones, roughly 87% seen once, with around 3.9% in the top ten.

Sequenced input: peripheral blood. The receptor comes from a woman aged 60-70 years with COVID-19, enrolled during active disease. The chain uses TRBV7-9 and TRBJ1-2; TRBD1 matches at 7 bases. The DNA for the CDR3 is TGTGCCAGCAGCTTGGGACAGACGATCTATGGCTACACCTTC. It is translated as CASSLGQTIYGYTF.